Presented here are 19 T cell receptor beta chains from one specimen sequenced in a study of early T cells in non-severe SARS-CoV-2 infection. TCRdb fed the 5' RACE reads into MiXCR, producing one record per CDR3 protein. This sample has over 90,000 distinct CDR3 sequences, with around 14% found just once. Sequenced: whole blood. The origin of the receptors is an adult who was a healthcare worker with PCR-confirmed SARS-CoV-2 infection or an uninfected control (not recorded which).

The V and J genes are TRBV6-5 and TRBJ2-7; TRBD1 is a possible D gene (6 bases). The CDR3 runs to 13 residues. Germline lookup yields CDR1 MNHEY and CDR2 SVGAGI. The V end lost 5 bases, the J end lost 3 bases, and 11 bases lay between the germline ends. The CDR3 sequence: CASSRGHGYEQYF. The CDR3 DNA is TGTGCCAGCAGTAGGGGACACGGCTACGAGCAGTACTTC.

This chain joins TRBV7-2 and TRBJ1-1; D gene uncertain. The CDR3 contains 14 residues. The germline V and J ends were trimmed by 0 bases and 4 bases, with 9 bases remaining between them. The germline V gene has CDR1 SGHTA and CDR2 FQGNSA. This CDR3 is CASSLATGATEAFF. The CDR3 region has the DNA TGTGCCAGCAGCTTAGCGACGGGCGCCACTGAAGCTTTCTTT.

The rearrangement joins TRBV3-1 to TRBJ1-2; D unclear. The ends were cut back, 1 base at V and 4 bases at J, with 19 bases in the middle. Germline CDR1 and CDR2: LGHDT and YNNKEL (reference sequence). The CDR3 has 17 amino acids. The CDR3 sequence: CASSQGSMNSAIYGYTF. The CDR3, as DNA: TGTGCCAGCAGCCAAGGCTCCATGAATTCGGCAATCTATGGCTACACCTTC.

This clonotype turned up a few times. CDR3 residues: CASSLIQFPGPALYGYTF. The CDR3 nucleotides read TGTGCCAGCAGCCTAATCCAATTTCCGGGGCCAGCTCTCTATGGCTACACCTTC. The chain links TRBV3-1 to TRBJ1-2; D possibly corresponds to TRBD1 (5 bases). Between the trimmed V and J ends, which lost 4 bases and 4 bases, there was a span of 25 bases. This CDR3 spans 18 amino acids. Looked up from germline, CDR1 is LGHDT and CDR2 is YNNKEL (reference sequence).

The sample holds many counts of this clonotype. The chain recombines TRBV4-3 with TRBJ2-3, with D possibly TRBD2 on 5 matching bases. Germline CDR1 and CDR2: LGHNA and YSLEER. The CDR3 consists of 13 residues. V was pared by 11 bases and J by 6 bases, with 18 bases between. The CDR3 loop is CALPSPGIDTQYF. The CDR3 region has the DNA TGCGCCCTGCCGAGCCCCGGGATTGATACGCAGTATTTT.

This clonotype was counted between two and nine times. This sequence joins TRBV5-5 and TRBJ1-4; D is uncertain. In germline, CDR1 is SGHKS, CDR2 YYEKEE (reference sequence). With 4 bases removed from V and 5 bases from J, the gap between germline ends came to 15 bases. This CDR3 region has 15 residues. CDR3 nucleotides: TGTGCCAGCAGCGGCCGGAGTTGGGGAAATGAAAAACTGTTTTTT. Translation: CASSGRSWGNEKLFF.

This clonotype came up many times. The rearrangement joins TRBV13 to TRBJ2-5, with 11 bases aligning to TRBD2. J gave up 6 bases and V 4 bases, and 10 bases lay outside the gene matches. The germline V gene encodes CDR1 PRHDT and CDR2 FYEKMQ (reference sequence). The CDR3 consists of 16 residues. DNA for the CDR3: TGTGCCAGCAGCTCCTTCCCTAGCGGGAGGAGACAGACCCAGTACTTC. Its translation is CASSSFPSGRRQTQYF. Together with reference TRBV13 and TRBJ2-5, the CDR3 gives the full variable domain: AAGVIQSPRHLIKEKRETATLKCYPIPRHDTVYWYQQGPGQDPQFLISFYEKMQSDKGSIPDRFSAQQFSDYHSELNMSSLELGDSALYFCASSSFPSGRRQTQYFGPGTRLLVL.

This clonotype was seen ten or more times. This chain uses TRBV3-1 with TRBJ2-3, with 8 nucleotides matching TRBD2. J lost 7 bases, V lost 4 bases, and 10 bases had no gene match. Germline values: CDR1 LGHDT, CDR2 YNNKEL (reference sequence). The CDR3 extends over 15 amino acids. CDR3 sequence (DNA): TGTGCCAGCAGCCGTCTCCGGGAGGGCCTGCATACGCAGTATTTT. Encoded protein: CASSRLREGLHTQYF.

V gene TRBV6-1 combines with J gene TRBJ2-1; the D gene is possibly TRBD1 (6 bases). The CDR3 runs 14 residues. V dropped 6 bases and J dropped 7 bases, with 16 bases sitting between them. CDR1 is MNHNS, CDR2 SASEGT, per germline. The chain's CDR3 is CASRQGSEVNEQFF. The CDR3 DNA follows: TGTGCCAGCAGACAGGGAAGTGAAGTGAATGAGCAGTTCTTC.

By share of the sample, this clonotype is medium-sized (0.01 to 0.1%). This chain joins TRBV7-2 and TRBJ2-5, with D possibly TRBD1 on 6 matching bases. The CDR3 is 13 amino acids. V lost 5 bases and J 9 bases, leaving 16 bases between the germline ends. Germline values: CDR1 SGHTA, CDR2 FQGNSA. CDR3 protein: CASSSRGQRAQYF. CDR3 coding DNA: TGTGCCAGCAGCAGCAGGGGTCAGAGAGCCCAGTACTTC.

This clonotype was picked up many times. The gene calls are TRBV11-2 and TRBJ2-2; TRBD2 aligns across 7 bases. This CDR3 region has 15 residues. The germline V gene has CDR1 SGHAT and CDR2 FQNNGV. V gave up 5 bases and J gave up 5 bases; unmatched junction bases: 8. The CDR3 DNA reads as TGTGCCAGCAGCCCTACAACTAGCGTTACCGGGGAGCTGTTTTTT. It specifies CASSPTTSVTGELFF.

This clonotype was counted a few times. The V and J genes are TRBV19 and TRBJ2-1, with 7 bases matching TRBD2. The CDR3 contains 15 residues. Germline trimming cut 3 bases from V and 1 base from J; bases unmatched to any gene: 3. Germline V CDR1 and CDR2: LNHDA, SQIVND (reference sequence). The CDR3 DNA reads TGTGCCAGTAGTATGGGGACTACATCCTACAATGAGCAGTTCTTC. Its protein is CASSMGTTSYNEQFF.

The chain joins TRBV6-5 to TRBJ2-1; D possibly matches TRBD1 or TRBD2 (5 bases each). Trimming cost V 0 bases and J 1 base, with 10 bases left between them. This CDR3 spans 16 amino acids. The V gene's germline CDR1 is MNHEY and CDR2 SVGAGI. The CDR3 here is CASSYSGVGSYNEQFF. CDR3 in DNA: TGTGCCAGCAGTTACTCGGGGGTAGGTTCCTACAATGAGCAGTTCTTC.

This clonotype has just a few counts. J is TRBJ1-6 and V is TRBV2, with 7 bases aligning to TRBD1. The CDR3 covers 13 residues. The germline V gene has CDR1 SNHLY and CDR2 FYNNEI. Trimming cost V 8 bases and J 6 bases; bases outside gene matches: 4. The CDR3 nucleotides are TGTGCCAGCGCGGGACAGCTTAATTCACCCCTCCACTTT. It specifies CASAGQLNSPLHF.

This chain uses TRBV29-1 with TRBJ1-1; 8 bases fit TRBD1. The CDR3 has 14 amino acids. V gave up 7 bases and J gave up 5 bases; unmatched junction bases: 12. The germline CDR1 and CDR2 sequences are SQVTM and ANQGSEA. The CDR3 nucleotides are TGCAGCGCCGCAGTCCCGACAGGGGCGACTGAAGCTTTCTTT. Amino acid sequence: CSAAVPTGATEAFF. Full variable domain (missing parts from reference TRBV29-1 and TRBJ1-1): SAVISQKPSRDICQRGTSLTIQCQVDSQVTMMFWYRQQPGQSLTLIATANQGSEATYESGFVIDKFPISRPNLTFSTLTVSNMSPEDSSIYLCSAAVPTGATEAFFGQGTRLTVV.

This clonotype was recorded many times. V is TRBV30 and J is TRBJ2-3; 9 bases match TRBD2. Germline CDR1 reads GTSNPN; CDR2 reads SVGIG (reference sequence). The trim removed 3 bases at V and 7 bases at J, leaving 8 bases unmatched. This CDR3 contains 14 residues. In nucleotides, the CDR3 is TGTGCCTGGAGGCCTAGCGGGGAACCCTATACGCAGTATTTT. This translates into CAWRPSGEPYTQYF.

The CDR3 protein is CASSLAFLVLEETQYF. Here the CDR3 DNA reads TGTGCCAGCAGCTTAGCTTTTTTGGTGTTAGAAGAGACCCAGTACTTC. The chain has TRBV7-9 and TRBJ2-5; D not resolved. The germline V and J ends were trimmed by 0 bases and 3 bases, with 14 bases remaining between them. In germline, CDR1 is SEHNR, CDR2 FQNEAQ (reference sequence). This CDR3 region has 16 residues.

The chain recombines TRBV28 with TRBJ2-3, with 12 bases lining up with TRBD2. CDR3 length: 13 residues. In germline, CDR1 is MDHEN, CDR2 SYDVKM. V was clipped by 3 bases and J by 10 bases; unmatched bases: 2. As DNA, the CDR3 is TGTGCCAGCAGTTTGGCTAGCGGGAGGGCGCAGTATTTT. Its translation: CASSLASGRAQYF.

The chain couples TRBV9 to TRBJ1-2; D not certain. The germline CDR1 and CDR2 sequences are SGDLS and YYNGEE. V was shortened by 3 bases and J by 6 bases, with 9 bases between the two germline ends. This CDR3 comprises 12 residues. The CDR3 loop is CASSGLPDGYTF. The CDR3 bases are TGTGCCAGCAGCGGGCTTCCTGATGGCTACACCTTC.